What follows is one T cell receptor beta chain and its context. No antigen is known for it. After extraction with the RNeasy kit, roughly 0.45 to 1 ug of the RNA was reverse transcribed using random hexamers. Amplification of TCR beta CDR3 was carried out by immunoSEQ multiplex PCR, which covered 54 Vbeta and 13 Jbeta segments. From the immunoSEQ multiplex PCR reads, TCRdb called clonotypes with MiXCR, one entry per CDR3 protein. Among just over 150,000 distinct CDR3 sequences, approximately 95% were seen once, and the ten largest hold about 0.16%. This record comes from a study of CD8 T cells in Susac syndrome. Study-wide results and caveats: In Susac syndrome, the CD4+ T cell repertoires did not show clonal expansion.

The CDR3 runs 16 residues. CDR1 and CDR2 from the germline V gene are SGHNT and YYREEE (reference sequence). With V trimmed by 4 bases and J by 0 bases, 9 bases remained unmatched. Negative isolation yielded CD4+ and CD8+ T cells, and FACS enriched TEMRA cells. This chain connects TRBV5-4 to TRBJ2-7; 8 nucleotides agree with TRBD1. The sample taken for sequencing was CD4+ T cells from PBMCs. This receptor was obtained from a human donor with Susac syndrome. The CDR3 protein is CASSLPGGSSSYEQYF. The DNA for the CDR3 is TGTGCCAGCAGCCTACCAGGGGGCTCCAGCTCCTACGAGCAGTACTTC.